Below, one T cell receptor beta chain is given with its context. One junction end does not reproduce the germline sequence, and a read error may be involved. The data originate from a study of blood T cell repertoires in COVID-19. About the research overall: Acute-phase and convalescent COVID-19 samples originated in the United States, Italy and Spain. T cells, B-cell-depleted T cells, or PBMCs provided the cDNA or gDNA that served as material.

Authors' data handling: The authors estimated nucleated cell counts from reference gene primer amplification. Using immunoSEQ multiplex PCR, the repertoire was profiled, and TCRdb retains in-frame clones only, with some absent. D and trimming were read from the DNA, whereas the V and J calls and clone size are those reported in that table. Among 62,000 or so clones, approximately 80% were seen once, and the ten largest hold 11% to 15%. CDR1 ENHRY and CDR2 SYGVKD come from the germline V gene. The CDR3 is made up of 11 amino acids. J is TRBJ2-1 and V is TRBV10-3; 9 bases map to TRBD2. The specimen sequenced was peripheral blood. This sequence originates from a man aged 60 to 75 with COVID-19, enrolled during active disease. DNA for the CDR3: TGTGCCATCAGTGCCGGGACTAGCTTCCTCTTC. Its protein product is CAISAGTSFLF.